This TCR beta chain was identified during a study of blood T cell repertoires in COVID-19. Assay used: immunoSEQ multiplex PCR; TCRdb lists only in-frame clones, some missing. This sample has roughly 68,000 clones, with roughly 85% found just once. Germline CDR1 MNHEY, CDR2 SVGAGI. The V segment lost 4 bases and the J segment 2 bases; nucleotides outside the gene matches: 2. The CDR3 has 14 residues. For this clone: The same CDR3 arises from other DNA sequences in this sample as well.

The TCR comes from a woman in her forties or fifties with COVID-19, enrolled during active disease. The chain links TRBV6-5 to TRBJ1-5; 7 bases fit TRBD1. The sequenced material came from peripheral blood. The CDR3 protein is CASSLTGGNQPQHF. DNA for the CDR3: TGTGCCAGCAGTTTAACAGGGGGCAATCAGCCCCAGCATTTT.